The 31 T cell receptor beta chains presented below share a single source sample, sequenced in a study of cytotoxic CD8 clonotypes in ibrutinib-treated CLL. TCRdb's copy holds only in-frame clones and misses some; the assay was immunoSEQ multiplex PCR. The data contain about 39,000 clones, approximately 71% of them singletons. The material was PBMCs, obtained at disease progression, from a patient treated with ibrutinib. Receptors were obtained from a human donor with chronic lymphocytic leukemia.

The chain joins TRBV7-2 to TRBJ2-7; the D gene could be TRBD1 or TRBD2 (5 bases each). The V gene's germline CDR1 is SGHTA and CDR2 FQGNSA. Deletions cut 6 bases from V and 2 bases from J, with 14 bases between. The CDR3 totals 14 residues. The DNA for the CDR3 is TGTGCCAGCAGAACCGGGGACGGCCCCTACGAGCAGTACTTC. Amino acid sequence: CASRTGDGPYEQYF.

The chain recombines TRBV29-1 with TRBJ2-7; TRBD1 matches at 11 bases. Germline V gene data show CDR1 as SQVTM and CDR2 as ANQGSEA. With 6 bases clipped from V and 2 bases from J, the junction kept 9 bases outside the gene matches. CDR3 length: 15 amino acids. In nucleotides, the CDR3 is TGCAGCGTCGCGGGAGGGGACAGGGGGACCTACGAGCAGTACTTC. It is translated as CSVAGGDRGTYEQYF.

This clone showed up just a few times. Other DNA sequences within the sample encode an identical CDR3. This rearrangement joins TRBV19 to TRBJ1-1, with 8 bases lining up with TRBD1. With V trimmed by 2 bases and J by 5 bases, 1 base remained unmatched. Germline values: CDR1 LNHDA, CDR2 SQIVND (reference sequence). There are 13 residues in the CDR3. CDR3 loop: CASSIQGATEAFF. In DNA form, the CDR3 reads TGTGCCAGTAGTATACAGGGGGCTACTGAAGCTTTCTTT. Full variable domain (rest looked up from reference TRBV19 and TRBJ1-1): DGGITQSPKYLFRKEGQNVTLSCEQNLNHDAMYWYRQDPGQGLRLIYYSQIVNDFQKGDIAEGYSVSREKKESFPLTVTSAQKNPTAFYLCASSIQGATEAFFGQGTRLTVV.

The J gene is TRBJ2-5, the V gene TRBV11-3; no definite D call. Germline values: CDR1 SGHNT, CDR2 YENEEA. This CDR3 is 15 amino acids long. The germline V and J ends were trimmed by 7 bases and 1 base, with 16 bases remaining between them. The CDR3 reads CASTTVTGTQETQYF. The CDR3 region has the DNA TGTGCCAGCACCACGGTCACCGGAACCCAAGAGACCCAGTACTTC.

The chain joins TRBV30 to TRBJ2-5; 8 bases match TRBD2. CDR1 and CDR2 from the germline V gene are GTSNPN and SVGIG (reference sequence). The junction had 5 bases not matched to a gene; V was cut back by 3 bases and J by 2 bases. CDR3 size: 14 residues. The CDR3 nucleotides are TGTGCCTGGAGCCAGGGACTAGAGCAAGAGACCCAGTACTTC. Its protein product is CAWSQGLEQETQYF. Combining the CDR3 with reference TRBV30 and TRBJ2-5 gives the whole variable domain SQTIHQWPATLVQPVGSPLSLECTVEGTSNPNLYWYRQAAGRGLQLLFYSVGIGQISSEVPQNLSASRPQDRQFILSSKKLLLSDSGFYLCAWSQGLEQETQYFGPGTRLLVL.

This rearrangement joins TRBV14 to TRBJ2-7; 7 bases are shared with TRBD2. The CDR3 is 15 amino acids. The germline V gene encodes CDR1 SGHDN and CDR2 FVKESK. J lost 1 base, V lost 1 base, and 4 bases had no gene match. CDR3 sequence reads: CASSQVGSGSYEQYF. CDR3 coding DNA: TGTGCCAGCAGCCAAGTTGGTAGCGGGTCCTACGAGCAGTACTTC.

This clone is termed medium-sized. This chain links TRBV29-1 with TRBJ2-7; D might be TRBD1 or TRBD2, each matching 5 bases. The germline CDR1 and CDR2 sequences are SQVTM and ANQGSEA. The germline V and J ends were trimmed by 4 bases and 6 bases, with 22 bases remaining between them. The length of the CDR3 is 15 residues. The CDR3 DNA is TGCAGCGTTGTCGGGCAGGGTACGATCGCGGGCGAGCAGTACTTC. Its protein is CSVVGQGTIAGEQYF.

This sequence joins TRBV28 and TRBJ2-1; D is unclear. In germline, CDR1 is MDHEN, CDR2 SYDVKM. Between the trimmed V and J ends, which lost 7 bases and 9 bases, there was a span of 19 bases. The CDR3 has 14 amino acids. The CDR3 sequence: CASNLRRGGGEQFF. The CDR3 DNA sequence: TGTGCCAGCAACCTCCGCCGAGGCGGCGGTGAGCAGTTCTTC.

This chain uses TRBV19 with TRBJ2-7; D gene ambiguous. Trimming shortened V by 1 base and J by 0 bases, and 10 bases separated the two germline ends. The CDR3 is 15 residues long. Germline-derived CDR1 and CDR2 are LNHDA and SQIVND (reference sequence). CDR3 sequence (DNA): TGTGCCAGTAGTATAGTCGGCTACAGCTCCTACGAGCAGTACTTC. Protein sequence: CASSIVGYSSYEQYF.

In its sample, this clone was seen a few times. The genes are TRBV2 and TRBJ1-3; D unresolved. The length of the CDR3 is 15 residues. Germline CDR1 reads SNHLY; CDR2 reads FYNNEI. Trimming removed 2 bases from V and 2 bases from J, with 10 bases in between. CDR3: CASSERTVTGNTIYF. The CDR3 DNA sequence: TGTGCCAGCAGTGAAAGGACCGTAACTGGAAACACCATATATTTT.

The rearrangement joins TRBV2 to TRBJ1-5; unclear D gene. V was shortened by 4 bases and J by 14 bases, with 21 bases between the two germline ends. CDR3 size: 14 residues. Germline loops: CDR1 SNHLY, CDR2 FYNNEI. CDR3 region: CASSAGRVSDTKHF. The CDR3 nucleotides read TGTGCCAGCAGTGCCGGGAGGGTAAGCGACACTAAGCATTTT.

The chain carries TRBV10-2 and TRBJ2-1, with D hard to call. Germline CDR1 and CDR2: WSHSY and SAAADI. V lost 8 bases, J lost 12 bases, and 11 bases lay in between. CDR3 length: 10 amino acids. The CDR3 region is CASGEIPQFF. Here the CDR3 DNA reads TGCGCCAGCGGGGAAATCCCGCAGTTCTTC.

In this sample, this clone turned up a few times. The J gene is TRBJ1-1, the V gene TRBV4-2; D ambiguous. With 1 base removed from V and 1 base from J, the gap between germline ends came to 4 bases. This CDR3 contains 13 residues. Per the germline V gene, CDR1 is LGHNA and CDR2 is YNFKEQ. CDR3 nucleotides: TGTGCCAGCAGCCAAGGGGGGAACACTGAAGCTTTCTTT. Translating it yields CASSQGGNTEAFF.

The chain couples TRBV6-5 to TRBJ2-1; D unclear. Germline CDR1 and CDR2: MNHEY and SVGAGI. The CDR3 length is 13 residues. V was cut by 6 bases and J by 13 bases, with 19 bases left in between. The CDR3 here is CASRDLEGSVQFF. CDR3 in DNA: TGTGCCAGCAGGGACCTAGAAGGATCTGTCCAGTTCTTC.

The DNA for the CDR3 is TGTGCCATCCGGGGAGAGGGTACCAATGAGCAGTTCTTC. This codes for CAIRGEGTNEQFF. V and J are TRBV10-3 and TRBJ2-1; weak D call: TRBD2 (5 bases). This CDR3 is 13 amino acids long. The germline V and J ends were trimmed by 8 bases and 6 bases, with 14 bases remaining between them. Germline V CDR1 and CDR2: ENHRY, SYGVKD.

Written as DNA, the CDR3 is TGCAGCGTTACAGGGGACTACAATGAGCAGTTCTTC. This encodes CSVTGDYNEQFF. The chain employs TRBV29-1 and TRBJ2-1, with 7 bases matching TRBD1. Germline values: CDR1 SQVTM, CDR2 ANQGSEA. Trimming cost V 5 bases and J 3 bases; bases outside gene matches: 1. The CDR3 contains 12 residues.

The chain recombines TRBV7-3 with TRBJ2-5, with 9 bases that match TRBD2. V was pared by 5 bases and J by 1 base, with 5 bases of the junction left unmatched. The CDR3 has 15 amino acids. Germline CDR1 is SGHTA and CDR2 is FQGTGA. In nucleotides, the CDR3 is TGTGCCAGCAGCCGTTCTAGCGGGATCCAAGAGACCCAGTACTTC. This sequence encodes CASSRSSGIQETQYF.

This clone occurred a few times. V gene TRBV30 combines with J gene TRBJ1-5, with D tentatively TRBD1 (6 bases). The germline V and J ends were trimmed by 3 bases and 1 base, with 7 bases remaining between them. CDR1 is GTSNPN, CDR2 SVGIG, per germline (reference sequence). The CDR3 is 13 residues long. For the CDR3, the DNA is TGTGCCTGGAGCGGGACAAGCAATCAGCCCCAGCATTTT. Its protein product is CAWSGTSNQPQHF. The full variable domain, in which reference TRBV30 and TRBJ1-5 provide the parts outside the CDR3, is SQTIHQWPATLVQPVGSPLSLECTVEGTSNPNLYWYRQAAGRGLQLLFYSVGIGQISSEVPQNLSASRPQDRQFILSSKKLLLSDSGFYLCAWSGTSNQPQHFGDGTRLSIL.

The chain recombines TRBV15 with TRBJ2-1; D ambiguous. Germline V gene lookup returns CDR1 LNHNV and CDR2 YYDKDF (reference sequence). V was pared by 7 bases and J by 6 bases, with 7 bases between. This CDR3 spans 11 amino acids. This CDR3 is CATMRANEQFF. CDR3 nucleotide sequence: TGTGCCACCATGAGAGCCAATGAGCAGTTCTTC.

This clone was counted between two and nine times. The chain joins TRBV5-8 to TRBJ2-3; TRBD2 aligns across 11 bases. J lost 4 bases, V lost 4 bases, and 8 bases had no gene match. The V gene's germline CDR1 is SGHTS and CDR2 YDEGEE. This CDR3 is 16 amino acids long. The CDR3 is CASSPRLAGQADTQYF. CDR3 sequence (DNA): TGTGCCAGCAGCCCCCGACTAGCGGGACAAGCAGATACGCAGTATTTT.

The genes are TRBV7-2 and TRBJ2-7, with D uncertain. Germline V lookup: CDR1 SGHTA, CDR2 FQGNSA. The CDR3 runs to 16 residues. The V gene lost 5 bases and the J gene lost 7 bases, with 24 bases spanning the gap. This chain's CDR3 is CASSPPVPPGSMEQYF. CDR3 DNA: TGTGCCAGCAGCCCCCCTGTTCCACCGGGCTCAATGGAGCAGTACTTC.

The V call is TRBV10-3, the J call TRBJ2-2; no clear D gene. Trimming cost V 8 bases and J 1 base, with 11 bases left between them. Looked up from germline, CDR1 is ENHRY and CDR2 is SYGVKD. This CDR3 spans 14 amino acids. CDR3 residues: CAISPTMNTGELFF. The CDR3 DNA is TGTGCCATCTCACCGACCATGAACACCGGGGAGCTGTTTTTT.

As to this clone: The junction and the germline gene differ at one end; a read error may be behind it. The chain links TRBV7-7 to TRBJ2-2; possibly TRBD2 for D (5 bases). The CDR3 loop spans 15 amino acids. The germline gives CDR1 SSHAT, CDR2 FNYEAQ (reference sequence). The CDR3 DNA reads as TGTGCTAGCAGCTCGACGACCGGGGACACCGGGGAGCTGTTTTTT. This codes for CASSSTTGDTGELFF.

The chain uses TRBV6-5 and TRBJ1-1; no definite D call. The CDR3 runs 12 residues. V dropped 0 bases and J dropped 7 bases, with 6 bases sitting between them. Germline CDR1 MNHEY, CDR2 SVGAGI. The CDR3 loop is CASSYSGSEAFF. As DNA, the CDR3 is TGTGCCAGCAGTTACTCCGGCAGTGAAGCTTTCTTT.

CDR3 loop: CAGRDGQRSNYGYTF. The CDR3 nucleotides read TGTGCCGGAAGAGACGGACAAAGGTCTAACTATGGCTACACCTTC. The V call is TRBV28, the J call TRBJ1-2, with D possibly being TRBD1 (5 bases). The CDR3 totals 15 residues. V shed 11 bases and J shed 0 bases, with 19 bases lying between them. Germline V gene lookup returns CDR1 MDHEN and CDR2 SYDVKM.

The chain recombines TRBV29-1 with TRBJ2-1; 11 bases are a match to TRBD2. The CDR3 has 15 amino acids. J lost 4 bases, V lost 7 bases, and 9 bases had no gene match. CDR1 and CDR2 from the germline V gene are SQVTM and ANQGSEA. The CDR3 region has the DNA TGCAGCGGCGCGCGAGGGACTAGCGGTTACAATGAGCAGTTCTTC. It codes for CSGARGTSGYNEQFF.

The chain has TRBV7-9 and TRBJ1-5; D is undetermined. Germline lookup yields CDR1 SEHNR and CDR2 FQNEAQ (reference sequence). V was pared by 5 bases and J by 0 bases, with 14 bases between. The CDR3 runs to 16 residues. This CDR3 reads CASSPSNTGSNQPQHF. The CDR3 DNA sequence: TGTGCCAGCAGCCCTTCCAATACGGGTAGCAATCAGCCCCAGCATTTT.

The chain carries TRBV29-1 and TRBJ1-1; D might be TRBD1 (6 bases). The CDR3 is made up of 11 amino acids. Looked up from germline, CDR1 is SQVTM and CDR2 is ANQGSEA. V was shortened by 7 bases and J by 7 bases, with 13 bases between the two germline ends. In DNA form, the CDR3 reads TGCAGCGCTGGACAGTCGGGTGAAGCTTTCTTT. Translation: CSAGQSGEAFF.

The J gene is TRBJ2-7, the V gene TRBV9; D is undetermined. The V and J ends lost 0 bases and 0 bases respectively, with 7 bases between them. Per the germline V gene, CDR1 is SGDLS and CDR2 is YYNGEE. This CDR3 spans 14 amino acids. DNA for the CDR3: TGTGCCAGCAGCGTAGAAGGCTTCTCCTACGAGCAGTACTTC. It yields the protein CASSVEGFSYEQYF. The entire variable domain, with the rest obtained from reference TRBV9 and TRBJ2-7, is as follows: DSGVTQTPKHLITATGQRVTLRCSPRSGDLSVYWYQQSLDQGLQFLIQYYNGEERAKGNILERFSAQQFPDLHSELNLSSLELGDSALYFCASSVEGFSYEQYFGPGTRLTVT.

The chain employs TRBV6-5 and TRBJ1-6, with D unresolved. V was pared by 0 bases and J by 9 bases, with 15 bases between. The CDR3 is made up of 16 amino acids. The V gene's germline CDR1 is MNHEY and CDR2 SVGAGI. The CDR3 DNA reads as TGTGCCAGCAGTTACTCGGGCCGGGAAGGTGGTTCACCCCTCCACTTT. It yields the protein CASSYSGREGGSPLHF.

The genes are TRBV7-8 and TRBJ2-4, with 7 bases aligning to TRBD1. The CDR3 runs to 16 residues. V gave up 5 bases and J gave up 1 base; unmatched junction bases: 8. CDR1 and CDR2 from the germline V gene are SGHVS and FQNEAQ. The CDR3 here is CASSGTVEEAKNIQYF. The CDR3 DNA reads as TGTGCCAGCAGCGGGACAGTCGAGGAGGCCAAAAACATTCAGTACTTC.